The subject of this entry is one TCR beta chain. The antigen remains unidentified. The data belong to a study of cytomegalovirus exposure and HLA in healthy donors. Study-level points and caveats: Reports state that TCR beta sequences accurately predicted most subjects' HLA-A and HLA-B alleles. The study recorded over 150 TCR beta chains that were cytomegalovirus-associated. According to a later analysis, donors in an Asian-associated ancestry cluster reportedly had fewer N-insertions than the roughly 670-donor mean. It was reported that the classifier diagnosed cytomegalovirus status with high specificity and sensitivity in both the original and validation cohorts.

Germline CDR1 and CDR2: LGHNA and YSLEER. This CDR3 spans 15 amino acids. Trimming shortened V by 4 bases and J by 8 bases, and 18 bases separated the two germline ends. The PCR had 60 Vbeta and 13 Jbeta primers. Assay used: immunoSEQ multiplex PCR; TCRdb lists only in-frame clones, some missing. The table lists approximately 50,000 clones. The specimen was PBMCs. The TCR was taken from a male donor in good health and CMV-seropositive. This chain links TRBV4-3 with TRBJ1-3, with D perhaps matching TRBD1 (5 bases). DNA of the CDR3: TGCGCCAGCAGCCCTCAAACCGGGGGTACCGACACCATATATTTT. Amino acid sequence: CASSPQTGGTDTIYF.